The subject of this entry is one T cell receptor beta chain. Its matching antigen is unknown. At one boundary the junction diverges from the germline segment, which might be a read error. These data come from a study of graft-versus-host responses after intestinal transplantation. TCRdb keeps only in-frame clones here, not all; method: immunoSEQ multiplex PCR. The profile covers about 110,000 clones, with around 93% appearing a single time and 0.5% to 0.6% taken by the ten largest. This TCR was sampled from a human donor who received an intestinal transplant. The sample in question was unstimulated CD8+ T cells sorted from spleen or lymph node cells, obtained before intestinal transplant.

The CDR3, as DNA: TGTGCTAGCAGCTCAGGGGGCACTAATGAAAAACTGTTTTTT. It translates to CASSSGGTNEKLFF. V gene TRBV7-7 combines with J gene TRBJ1-4, with 8 bases fitting TRBD1. Germline values: CDR1 SSHAT, CDR2 FNYEAQ (reference sequence). The CDR3 consists of 14 residues. Supplemented by reference TRBV7-7 and TRBJ1-4, the full variable domain reads GAGVSQSPRYKVTKRGQDVTLRCDPISSHATLYWYQQALGQGPEFLTYFNYEAQPDKSGLPSDRFSAERPEGSISTLTIQRTEQRDSAMYRCASSSGGTNEKLFFGSGTQLSVL.